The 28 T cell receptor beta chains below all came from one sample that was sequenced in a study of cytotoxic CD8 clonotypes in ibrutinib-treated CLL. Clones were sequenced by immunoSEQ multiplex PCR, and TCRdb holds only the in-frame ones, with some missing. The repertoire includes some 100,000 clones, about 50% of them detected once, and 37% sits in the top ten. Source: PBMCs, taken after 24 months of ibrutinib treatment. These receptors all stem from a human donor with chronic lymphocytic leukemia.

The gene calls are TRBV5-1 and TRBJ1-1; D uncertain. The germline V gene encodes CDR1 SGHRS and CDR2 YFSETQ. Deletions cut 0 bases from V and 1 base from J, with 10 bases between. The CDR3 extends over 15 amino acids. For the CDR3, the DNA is TGCGCCAGCAGCTTGGGACTAACAAGGAACACTGAAGCTTTCTTT. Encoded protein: CASSLGLTRNTEAFF.

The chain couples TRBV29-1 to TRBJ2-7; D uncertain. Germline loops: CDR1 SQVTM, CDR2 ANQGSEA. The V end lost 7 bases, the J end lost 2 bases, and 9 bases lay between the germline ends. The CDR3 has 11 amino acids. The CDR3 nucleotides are TGCAGCGCGTCGTCGGCCTACGAGCAGTACTTC. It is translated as CSASSAYEQYF.

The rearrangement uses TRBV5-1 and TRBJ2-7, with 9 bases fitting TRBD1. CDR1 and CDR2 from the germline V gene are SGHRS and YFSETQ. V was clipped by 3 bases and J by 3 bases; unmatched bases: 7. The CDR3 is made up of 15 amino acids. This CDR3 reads CASSYNRGPYYEQYF. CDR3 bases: TGCGCCAGCAGCTATAACAGGGGGCCCTACTACGAGCAGTACTTC. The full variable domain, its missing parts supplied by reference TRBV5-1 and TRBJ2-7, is KAGVTQTPRYLIKTRGQQVTLSCSPISGHRSVSWYQQTPGQGLQFLFEYFSETQRNKGNFPGRFSGRQFSNSRSEMNVSTLELGDSALYLCASSYNRGPYYEQYFGPGTRLTVT.

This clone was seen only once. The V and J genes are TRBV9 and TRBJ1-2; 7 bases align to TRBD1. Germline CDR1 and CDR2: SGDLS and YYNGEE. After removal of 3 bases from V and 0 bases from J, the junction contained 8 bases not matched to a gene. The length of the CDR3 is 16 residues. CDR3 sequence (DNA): TGTGCCAGCAGCGCAAGGACGACAGGGCCTAACTATGGCTACACCTTC. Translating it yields CASSARTTGPNYGYTF.

CDR3: CASRETGKNSPLHF. In DNA form, the CDR3 reads TGTGCCAGCAGGGAGACAGGGAAAAATTCACCCCTCCACTTT. This sequence joins TRBV6-6 and TRBJ1-6; 7 bases map to TRBD1. The CDR3 is made up of 14 amino acids. V trimming: 6 bases; J trimming: 7 bases; junction bases outside the gene matches: 6. Looked up from germline, CDR1 is MNHNY and CDR2 is SVGAGI (reference sequence).

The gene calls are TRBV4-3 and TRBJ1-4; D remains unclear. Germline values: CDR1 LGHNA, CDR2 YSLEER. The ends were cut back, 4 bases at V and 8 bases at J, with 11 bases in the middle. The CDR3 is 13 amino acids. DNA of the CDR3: TGCGCCAGCAGCCCGGACCTGGGGGAAAAACTGTTTTTT. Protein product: CASSPDLGEKLFF.

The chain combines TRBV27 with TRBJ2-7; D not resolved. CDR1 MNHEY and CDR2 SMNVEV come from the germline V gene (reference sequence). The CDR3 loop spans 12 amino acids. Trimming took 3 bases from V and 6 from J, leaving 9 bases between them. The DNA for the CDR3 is TGTGCCAGCAGTTTCCAGCCTCGCGAGCAGTACTTC. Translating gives CASSFQPREQYF.

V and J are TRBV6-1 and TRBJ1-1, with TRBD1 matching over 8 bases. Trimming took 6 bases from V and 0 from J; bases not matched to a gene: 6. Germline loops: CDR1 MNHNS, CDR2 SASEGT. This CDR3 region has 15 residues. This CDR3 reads CASSGQGQMNTEAFF. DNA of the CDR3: TGTGCCAGCAGCGGACAGGGCCAAATGAACACTGAAGCTTTCTTT.

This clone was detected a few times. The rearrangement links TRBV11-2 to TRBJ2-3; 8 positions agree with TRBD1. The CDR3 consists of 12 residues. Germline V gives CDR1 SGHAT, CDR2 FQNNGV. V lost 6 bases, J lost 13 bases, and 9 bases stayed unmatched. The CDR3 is CASRRGQGWEYF. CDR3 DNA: TGTGCCAGCAGACGAGGACAGGGTTGGGAGTATTTT.

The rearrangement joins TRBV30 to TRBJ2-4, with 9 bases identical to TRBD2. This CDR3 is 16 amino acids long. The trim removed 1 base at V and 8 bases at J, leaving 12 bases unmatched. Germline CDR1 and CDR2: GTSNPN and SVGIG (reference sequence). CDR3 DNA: TGTGCCTGGAGTGCAACGGGACTAGCTATGGGAGACATTCAGTACTTC. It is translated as CAWSATGLAMGDIQYF.

The CDR3: CASSARQGSNVELFF. The CDR3, as DNA: TGTGCCAGCAGTGCCCGACAGGGGTCCAATGTGGAACTGTTTTTT. The V and J genes are TRBV27 and TRBJ1-4; 8 bases line up with TRBD1. Germline CDR1 is MNHEY and CDR2 is SMNVEV (reference sequence). The junction had 14 bases not matched to a gene; V was cut back by 5 bases and J by 12 bases. CDR3 length: 15 amino acids.

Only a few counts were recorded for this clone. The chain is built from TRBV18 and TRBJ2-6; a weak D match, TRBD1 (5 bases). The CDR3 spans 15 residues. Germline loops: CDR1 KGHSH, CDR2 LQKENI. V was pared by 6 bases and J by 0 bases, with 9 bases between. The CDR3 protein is CASSRQSSGANVLTF. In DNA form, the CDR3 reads TGTGCCAGCTCTCGACAGAGCTCTGGGGCCAACGTCCTGACTTTC.

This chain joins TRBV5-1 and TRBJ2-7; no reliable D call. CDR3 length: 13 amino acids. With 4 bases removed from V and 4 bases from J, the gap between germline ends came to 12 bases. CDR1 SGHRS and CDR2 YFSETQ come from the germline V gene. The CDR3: CASSAPPTYEQYF. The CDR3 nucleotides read TGCGCCAGCAGCGCGCCCCCAACGTACGAGCAGTACTTC.

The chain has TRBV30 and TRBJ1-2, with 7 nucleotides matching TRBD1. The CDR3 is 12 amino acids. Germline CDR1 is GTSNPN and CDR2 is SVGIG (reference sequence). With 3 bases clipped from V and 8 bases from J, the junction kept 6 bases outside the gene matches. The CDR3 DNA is TGTGCCTGGAGGCGACAGGGTAGCGGCTACACCTTC. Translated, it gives CAWRRQGSGYTF.

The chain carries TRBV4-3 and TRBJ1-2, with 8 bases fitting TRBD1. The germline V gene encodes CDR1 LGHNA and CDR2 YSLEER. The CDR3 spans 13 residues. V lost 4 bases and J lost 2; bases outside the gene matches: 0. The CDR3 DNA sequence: TGCGCCAGCAGCCGGGACAGGAACTATGGCTACACCTTC. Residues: CASSRDRNYGYTF.

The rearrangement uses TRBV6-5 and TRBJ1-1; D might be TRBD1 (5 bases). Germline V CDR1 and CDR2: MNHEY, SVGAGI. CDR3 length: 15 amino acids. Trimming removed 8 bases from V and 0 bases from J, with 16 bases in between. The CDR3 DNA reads TGTGCCAGCTACGAGACTGGGGGGATGAACACTGAAGCTTTCTTT. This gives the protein CASYETGGMNTEAFF.

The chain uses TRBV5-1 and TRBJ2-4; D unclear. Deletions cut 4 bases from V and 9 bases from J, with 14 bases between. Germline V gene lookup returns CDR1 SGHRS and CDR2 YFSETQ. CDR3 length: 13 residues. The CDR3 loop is CASSPMTPGIQYF. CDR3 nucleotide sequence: TGCGCCAGCAGCCCGATGACTCCCGGCATTCAGTACTTC.

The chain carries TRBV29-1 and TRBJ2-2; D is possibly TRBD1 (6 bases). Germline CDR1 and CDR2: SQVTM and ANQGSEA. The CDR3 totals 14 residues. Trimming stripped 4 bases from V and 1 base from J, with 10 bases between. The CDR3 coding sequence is TGCAGCGTTGTTGGACAGAGGAACACCGGGGAGCTGTTTTTT. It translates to CSVVGQRNTGELFF.

The CDR3, as DNA: TGTGCCTGGAGCGGCGGGGGATCTAACTATGGCTACACCTTC. It is translated as CAWSGGGSNYGYTF. The genes are TRBV30 and TRBJ1-2, with D possibly TRBD1 on 5 matching bases. With 3 bases removed from V and 0 bases from J, the gap between germline ends came to 11 bases. The CDR3 is 14 residues long. Germline values: CDR1 GTSNPN, CDR2 SVGIG (reference sequence).

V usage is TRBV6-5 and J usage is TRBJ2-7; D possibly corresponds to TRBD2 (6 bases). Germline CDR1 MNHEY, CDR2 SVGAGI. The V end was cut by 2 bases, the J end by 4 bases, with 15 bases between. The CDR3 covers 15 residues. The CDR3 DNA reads TGTGCCAGCAGTTACGCGGGGTTCGCCGATTACGAGCAGTACTTC. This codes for CASSYAGFADYEQYF.

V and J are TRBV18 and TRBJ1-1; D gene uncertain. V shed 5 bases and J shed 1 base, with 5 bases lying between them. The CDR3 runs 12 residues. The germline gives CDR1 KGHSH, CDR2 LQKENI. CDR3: CASSAANTEAFF. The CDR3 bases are TGTGCCAGCTCAGCAGCGAACACTGAAGCTTTCTTT.

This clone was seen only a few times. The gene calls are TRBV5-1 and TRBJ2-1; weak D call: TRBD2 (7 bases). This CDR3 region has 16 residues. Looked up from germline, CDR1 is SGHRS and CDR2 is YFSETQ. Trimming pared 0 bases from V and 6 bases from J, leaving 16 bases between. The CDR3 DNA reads TGCGCCAGCAGCTTGGCCCTACGGGGGGCAGGCAATGAGCAGTTCTTC. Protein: CASSLALRGAGNEQFF.

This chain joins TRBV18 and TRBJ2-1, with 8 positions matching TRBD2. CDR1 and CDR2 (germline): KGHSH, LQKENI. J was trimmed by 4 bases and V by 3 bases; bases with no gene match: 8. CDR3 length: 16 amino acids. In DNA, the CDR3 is TGTGCCAGCTCACCTCGTCGGGGGGGCTTGTACAATGAGCAGTTCTTC. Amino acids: CASSPRRGGLYNEQFF.

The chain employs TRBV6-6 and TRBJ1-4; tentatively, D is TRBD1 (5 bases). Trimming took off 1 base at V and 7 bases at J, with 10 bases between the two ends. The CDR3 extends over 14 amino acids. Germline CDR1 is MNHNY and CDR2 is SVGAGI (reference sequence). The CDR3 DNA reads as TGTGCCAGCAGTTACTACGGGGGAGGTGAAAAACTGTTTTTT. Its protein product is CASSYYGGGEKLFF.

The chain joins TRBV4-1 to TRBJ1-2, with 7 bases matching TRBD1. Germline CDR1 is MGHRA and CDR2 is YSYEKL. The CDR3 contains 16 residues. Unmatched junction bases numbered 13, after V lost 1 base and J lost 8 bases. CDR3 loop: CASSQGAGTAQGGYTF. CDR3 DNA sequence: TGCGCCAGCAGCCAAGGGGCTGGGACAGCCCAGGGGGGCTACACCTTC.

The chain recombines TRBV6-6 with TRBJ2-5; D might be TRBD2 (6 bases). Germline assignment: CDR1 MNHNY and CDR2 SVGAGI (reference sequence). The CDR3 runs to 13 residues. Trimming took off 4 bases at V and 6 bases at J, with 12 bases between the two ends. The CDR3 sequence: CASSWDSTQTQYF. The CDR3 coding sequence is TGTGCCAGCAGTTGGGACTCAACCCAGACCCAGTACTTC.

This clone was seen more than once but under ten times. CDR3 sequence (DNA): TGTGCCAGCAGCACCTCGGGGACAGCCCGGCGGGAGACCCAGTACTTC. Encoded protein: CASSTSGTARRETQYF. V is TRBV5-4 and J is TRBJ2-5; 7 bases map to TRBD1. Germline trimming cut 4 bases from V and 5 bases from J; bases unmatched to any gene: 14. Germline CDR1 SGHNT, CDR2 YYREEE (reference sequence). This CDR3 has 16 amino acids.

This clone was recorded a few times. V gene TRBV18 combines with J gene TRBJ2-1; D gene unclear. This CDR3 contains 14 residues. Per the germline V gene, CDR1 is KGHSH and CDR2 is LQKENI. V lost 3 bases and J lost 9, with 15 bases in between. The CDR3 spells CASSPMAEPIEQFF. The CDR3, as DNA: TGTGCCAGCTCACCGATGGCGGAACCAATTGAGCAGTTCTTC.